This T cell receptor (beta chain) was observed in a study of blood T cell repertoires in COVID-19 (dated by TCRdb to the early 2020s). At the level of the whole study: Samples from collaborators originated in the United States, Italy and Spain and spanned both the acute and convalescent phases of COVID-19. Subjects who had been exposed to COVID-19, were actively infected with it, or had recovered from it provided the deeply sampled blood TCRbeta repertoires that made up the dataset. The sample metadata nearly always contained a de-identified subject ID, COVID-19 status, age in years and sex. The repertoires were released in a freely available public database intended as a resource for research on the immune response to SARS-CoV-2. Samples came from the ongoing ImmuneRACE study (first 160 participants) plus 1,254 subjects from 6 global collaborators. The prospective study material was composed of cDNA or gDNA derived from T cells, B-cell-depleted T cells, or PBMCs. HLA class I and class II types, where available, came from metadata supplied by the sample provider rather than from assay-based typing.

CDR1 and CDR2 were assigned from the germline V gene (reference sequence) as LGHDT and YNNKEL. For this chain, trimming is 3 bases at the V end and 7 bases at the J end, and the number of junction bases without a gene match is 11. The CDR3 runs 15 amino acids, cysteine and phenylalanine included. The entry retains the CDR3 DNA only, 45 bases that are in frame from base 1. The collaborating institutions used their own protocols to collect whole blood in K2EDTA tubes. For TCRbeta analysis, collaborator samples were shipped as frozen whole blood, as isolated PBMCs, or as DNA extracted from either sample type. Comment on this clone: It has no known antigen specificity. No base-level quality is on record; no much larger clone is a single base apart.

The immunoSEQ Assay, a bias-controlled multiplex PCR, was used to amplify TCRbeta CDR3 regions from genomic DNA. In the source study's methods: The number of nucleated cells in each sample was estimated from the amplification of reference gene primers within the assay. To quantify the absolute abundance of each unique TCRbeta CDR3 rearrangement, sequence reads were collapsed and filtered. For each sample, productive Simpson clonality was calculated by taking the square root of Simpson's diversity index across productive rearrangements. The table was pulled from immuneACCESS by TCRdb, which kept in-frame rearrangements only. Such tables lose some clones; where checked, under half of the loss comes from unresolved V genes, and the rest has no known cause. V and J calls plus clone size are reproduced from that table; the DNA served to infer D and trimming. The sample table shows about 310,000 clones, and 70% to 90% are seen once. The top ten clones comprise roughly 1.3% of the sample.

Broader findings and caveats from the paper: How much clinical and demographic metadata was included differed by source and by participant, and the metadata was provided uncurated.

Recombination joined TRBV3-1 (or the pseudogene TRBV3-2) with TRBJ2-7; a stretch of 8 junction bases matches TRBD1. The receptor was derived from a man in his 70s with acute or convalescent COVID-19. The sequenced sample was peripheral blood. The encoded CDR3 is CASSQAQGAHGEQYF. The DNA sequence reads TGTGCCAGCAGCCAGGCTCAGGGGGCGCATGGGGAGCAGTACTTC.